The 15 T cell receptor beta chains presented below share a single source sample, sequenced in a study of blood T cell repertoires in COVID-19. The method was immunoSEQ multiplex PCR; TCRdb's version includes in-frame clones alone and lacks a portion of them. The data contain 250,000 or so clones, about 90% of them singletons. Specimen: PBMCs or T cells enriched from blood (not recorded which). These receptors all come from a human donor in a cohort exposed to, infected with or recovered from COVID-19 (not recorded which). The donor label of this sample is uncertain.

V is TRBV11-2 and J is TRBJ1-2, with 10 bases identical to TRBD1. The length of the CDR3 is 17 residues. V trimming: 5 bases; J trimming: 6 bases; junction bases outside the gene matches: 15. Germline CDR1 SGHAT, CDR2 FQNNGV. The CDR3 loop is CASSPGWVLGQGDGYTF. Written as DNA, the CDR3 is TGTGCCAGCAGCCCGGGGTGGGTGCTCGGACAGGGGGATGGCTACACCTTC.

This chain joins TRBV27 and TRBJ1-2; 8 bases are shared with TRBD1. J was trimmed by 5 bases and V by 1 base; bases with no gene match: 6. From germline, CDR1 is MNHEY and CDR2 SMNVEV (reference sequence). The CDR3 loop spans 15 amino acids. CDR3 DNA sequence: TGTGCCAGCAGTTTATACGGGACAGGATATTATGGCTACACCTTC. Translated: CASSLYGTGYYGYTF.

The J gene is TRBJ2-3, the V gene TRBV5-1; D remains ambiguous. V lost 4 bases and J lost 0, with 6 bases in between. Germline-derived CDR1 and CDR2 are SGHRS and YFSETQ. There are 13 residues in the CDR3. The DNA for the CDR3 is TGCGCCAGCAGCCCCGGGAGCACAGATACGCAGTATTTT. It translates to CASSPGSTDTQYF.

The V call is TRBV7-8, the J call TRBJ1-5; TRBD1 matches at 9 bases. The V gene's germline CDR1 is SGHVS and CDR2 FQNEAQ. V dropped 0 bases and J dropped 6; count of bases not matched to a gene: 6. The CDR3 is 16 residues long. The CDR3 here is CASSLATGGFAQPQHF. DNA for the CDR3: TGTGCCAGCAGCTTAGCGACAGGGGGTTTCGCTCAGCCCCAGCATTTT.

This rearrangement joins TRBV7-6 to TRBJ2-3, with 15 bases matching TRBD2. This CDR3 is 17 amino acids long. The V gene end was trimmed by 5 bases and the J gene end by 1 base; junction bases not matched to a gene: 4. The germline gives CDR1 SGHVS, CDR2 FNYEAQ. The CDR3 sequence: CASSLGLAGGGTDTQYF. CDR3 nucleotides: TGTGCCAGCAGCCTAGGACTAGCGGGGGGGGGCACAGATACGCAGTATTTT.

CDR3 sequence: CASSAGGATEQYF. In DNA form, the CDR3 reads TGTGCCAGCAGCGCCGGCGGGGCAACTGAGCAGTACTTC. The chain links TRBV3-1 (or the pseudogene TRBV3-2) to TRBJ2-7, with D tentatively TRBD2 (6 bases). The V gene lost 5 bases and the J gene lost 7 bases, with 15 bases spanning the gap. Germline V gene sequence: CDR1 LGHDT, CDR2 YNNKEL (reference sequence). The CDR3 spans 13 residues.

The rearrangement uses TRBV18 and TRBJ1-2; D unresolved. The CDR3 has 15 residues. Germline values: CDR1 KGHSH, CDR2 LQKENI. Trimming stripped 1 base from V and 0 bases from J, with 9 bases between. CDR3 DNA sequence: TGTGCCAGCTCACCACGAGTCCCCCCTAACTATGGCTACACCTTC. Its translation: CASSPRVPPNYGYTF.

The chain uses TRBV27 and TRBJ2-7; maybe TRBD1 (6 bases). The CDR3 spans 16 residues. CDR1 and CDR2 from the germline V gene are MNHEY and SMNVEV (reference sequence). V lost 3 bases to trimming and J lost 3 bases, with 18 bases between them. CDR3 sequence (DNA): TGTGCCAGCAGTTTCGGACAGCCCGGAGAGTTCTACGAGCAGTACTTC. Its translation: CASSFGQPGEFYEQYF.

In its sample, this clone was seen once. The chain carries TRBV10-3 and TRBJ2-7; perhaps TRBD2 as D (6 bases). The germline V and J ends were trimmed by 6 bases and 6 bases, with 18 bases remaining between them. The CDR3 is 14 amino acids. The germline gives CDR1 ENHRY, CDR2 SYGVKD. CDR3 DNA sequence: TGTGCCATCAGCCCCCGAGTGGCAGCGGGCGAGCAGTACTTC. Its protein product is CAISPRVAAGEQYF.

CDR3 residues: CASSEAPQGLNTGELFF. The CDR3 DNA is TGTGCCAGCAGTGAAGCGCCCCAGGGGCTGAACACCGGGGAGCTGTTTTTT. This chain links TRBV2 with TRBJ2-2; TRBD1 might be the D (6 bases). CDR1 is SNHLY and CDR2 is FYNNEI in the germline V gene. CDR3 size: 17 residues. The V and J ends lost 0 bases and 1 base respectively, with 12 bases between them.

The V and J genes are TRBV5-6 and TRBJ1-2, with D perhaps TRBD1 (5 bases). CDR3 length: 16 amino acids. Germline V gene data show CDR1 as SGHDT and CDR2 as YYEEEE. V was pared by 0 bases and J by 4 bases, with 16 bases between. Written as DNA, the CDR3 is TGTGCCAGCAGCTTGGGGCGGTCGCAGGGCCGCTATGGCTACACCTTC. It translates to CASSLGRSQGRYGYTF.

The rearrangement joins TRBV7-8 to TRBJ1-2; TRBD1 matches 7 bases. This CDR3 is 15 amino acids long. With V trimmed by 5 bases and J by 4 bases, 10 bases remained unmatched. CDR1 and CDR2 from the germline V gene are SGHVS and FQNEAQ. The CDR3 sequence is CASSRAGGDGYGYTF. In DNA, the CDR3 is TGTGCCAGCAGCCGAGCAGGGGGTGATGGCTATGGCTACACCTTC. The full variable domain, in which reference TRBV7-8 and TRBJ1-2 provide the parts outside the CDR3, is GAGVSQSPRYKVAKRGQDVALRCDPISGHVSLFWYQQALGQGPEFLTYFQNEAQLDKSGLPSDRFFAERPEGSVSTLKIQRTQQEDSAVYLCASSRAGGDGYGYTFGSGTRLTVV.

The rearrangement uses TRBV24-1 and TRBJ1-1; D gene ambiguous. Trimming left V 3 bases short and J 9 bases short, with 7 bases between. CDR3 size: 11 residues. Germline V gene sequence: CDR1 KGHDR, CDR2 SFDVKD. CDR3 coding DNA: TGTGCCACCAGTGATAGCGGGAAAGCTTTCTTT. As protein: CATSDSGKAFF.

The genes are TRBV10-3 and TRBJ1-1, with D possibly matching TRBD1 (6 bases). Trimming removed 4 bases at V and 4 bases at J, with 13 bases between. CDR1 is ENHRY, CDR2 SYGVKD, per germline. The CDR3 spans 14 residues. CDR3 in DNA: TGTGCCATCAGTGCCTCGGGGGGGGCCACTGAAGCTTTCTTT. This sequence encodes CAISASGGATEAFF.

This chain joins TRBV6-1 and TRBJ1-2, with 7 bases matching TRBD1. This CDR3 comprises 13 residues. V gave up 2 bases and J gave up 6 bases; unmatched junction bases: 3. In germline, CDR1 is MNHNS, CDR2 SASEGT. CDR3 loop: CASSEQGTDGYTF. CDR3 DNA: TGTGCCAGCAGTGAACAGGGGACAGATGGCTACACCTTC.